Following are 11 T cell receptor beta chains from one sample sequenced in a study of monozygotic twins with inflammatory bowel disease. TCRdb re-called the 5' RACE reads and shows each CDR3 protein once, DNA omitted. Recorded for this sample: 400,000 or so distinct CDR3 sequences. Sequenced: blood. Every receptor here comes from a human donor with ulcerative colitis or Crohn's disease, or a healthy co-twin of an affected twin (not recorded which).

The rearrangement links TRBV5-6 to TRBJ1-6. This CDR3 has 14 residues. Germline V lookup: CDR1 SGHDT, CDR2 YYEEEE. CDR3 sequence: CASRRTAYNSPLHF.

The chain's CDR3 is CASSPLQADPYEQYF. V is TRBV19 and J is TRBJ2-7; TCRdb's D call, TRBD2, is unchecked because there is no DNA. CDR3 length equals 15 residues. The germline CDR1 and CDR2 sequences are LNHDA and SQIVND (reference sequence).

The chain uses TRBV6-5 and TRBJ2-3; the TRBD2 assignment by TCRdb is unverifiable without DNA. The CDR3 is made up of 18 amino acids. Germline values: CDR1 MNHEY, CDR2 SVGAGI. The CDR3 loop reads CASITSLGGTIGTDTQYF.

This chain joins TRBV5-1 and TRBJ2-1; with no DNA, the TCRdb D assignment of TRBD2 cannot be verified. The CDR3 runs to 15 residues. From germline, CDR1 is SGHRS and CDR2 YFSETQ. Here the CDR3 reads CASSLGLAGELEQFF.

This CDR3 reads CSVDGRYTEAFF. The rearrangement uses TRBV20-1 and TRBJ1-1. Germline lookup yields CDR1 DFQATT and CDR2 SNEGSKA (reference sequence). This CDR3 comprises 12 residues.

The rearrangement links TRBV20-1 to TRBJ2-4; without DNA, the TCRdb call of TRBD1 cannot be checked. Looked up from germline, CDR1 is DFQATT and CDR2 is SNEGSKA (reference sequence). This CDR3 region has 12 residues. The CDR3 is CSANQGGNIQYF.

The V call is TRBV5-1, the J call TRBJ2-5; as DNA is missing, the TRBD1 call by TCRdb cannot be tested. The CDR3 runs 14 residues. In germline, CDR1 is SGHRS, CDR2 YFSETQ. The CDR3 spells CASSLDRVGETQYF.

The V call is TRBV29-1, the J call TRBJ2-6; TCRdb outputs TRBD1, but without DNA this stays unchecked. The CDR3 loop spans 14 amino acids. Germline CDR1 is SQVTM and CDR2 is ANQGSEA. CDR3 residues: CSVRGGSGANVLTF. Looking up the rest from reference TRBV29-1 and TRBJ2-6 gives the full variable domain: SAVISQKPSRDICQRGTSLTIQCQVDSQVTMMFWYRQQPGQSLTLIATANQGSEATYESGFVIDKFPISRPNLTFSTLTVSNMSPEDSSIYLCSVRGGSGANVLTFGAGSRLTVL.

The chain has TRBV20-1 and TRBJ2-3; TCRdb's D call of TRBD2 is untestable without DNA. The CDR3 consists of 15 residues. Looked up from germline, CDR1 is DFQATT and CDR2 is SNEGSKA (reference sequence). This CDR3 is CSAGGLAGVSDTQYF.

J is TRBJ1-4 and V is TRBV14. Germline V gene lookup returns CDR1 SGHDN and CDR2 FVKESK. The CDR3 sequence is 11 residues long. The chain's CDR3 is CASSGNEKLFF.

The chain uses TRBV7-9 and TRBJ2-5; as DNA is missing, the TRBD2 call by TCRdb cannot be tested. CDR3 length equals 14 residues. CDR1 is SEHNR, CDR2 FQNEAQ, per germline (reference sequence). The CDR3 spells CASILRTLQETQYF. Using reference TRBV7-9 and TRBJ2-5 for the parts outside the CDR3, the full variable domain is DTGVSQNPRHKITKRGQNVTFRCDPISEHNRLYWYRQTLGQGPEFLTYFQNEAQLEKSRLLSDRFSAERPKGSFSTLEIQRTEQGDSAMYLCASILRTLQETQYFGPGTRLLVL.